The text below deals with one T cell receptor (beta chain). The donors, healthy adults who were HIV-negative, had experienced no recent acute infections or vaccinations. This table comes from immunoSEQ multiplex PCR, and its TCRdb copy is limited to in-frame clones, with some not included. The table records about 1.5 million clones, about 96% of them present only once. This record belongs to a study of shared clonotypes between healthy human individuals. Study background: Donors had three CD4 naive, three CD4 memory, two CD8 naive and one CD8 memory plate apiece.

The CDR3 extends over 17 amino acids. Germline V CDR1 and CDR2: LGHNA, YNFKEQ. The trim removed 4 bases at V and 4 bases at J, leaving 12 bases unmatched. The V and J genes are TRBV4-2 and TRBJ2-2; TRBD2 matches 7 bases. This sequence was found in a man in his thirties or forties in good health. The sequenced sample was naive CD4+ T cells sorted from blood. Specified subset: CD45RA+ positively selected. The CDR3 DNA sequence: TGTGCCAGCAGCCCATATACTAGCGCCCCTAGCACCGGGGAGCTGTTTTTT. It encodes CASSPYTSAPSTGELFF.